The clone carrying this T cell receptor (beta chain) showed up just a few times. Its antigen is as yet unknown. V lost 3 bases, J lost 1 base, and 13 bases lay in between. Germline CDR1 is DFQATT and CDR2 is SNEGSKA (reference sequence). The CDR3 consists of 14 residues. The entry originates in a study of T cell responses to AZD1222 COVID-19 vaccine. Study findings and constraints: Baseline seropositives among AZD1222 recipients totaled only five to seven. Spike as a whole was targeted by vaccine-associated CD4 TCRs, dominant at 160-218 and 743-854. Increased Spike-specific TCR breadth and depth were observed after two AZD1222 doses.

Profiled with immunoSEQ multiplex PCR; TCRdb holds only in-frame clones, not every one. The sample shows about 140,000 clones, 75% to 90% of them seen only once. The sample here was peripheral blood, taken on day 0 of AZD1222 vaccination. V gene TRBV20-1 combines with J gene TRBJ2-7; TRBD2 is a possible D gene (5 bases). The source is an adult in good health. This CDR3 reads CSASNPSTSYEQYF. The CDR3 DNA sequence: TGCAGTGCTAGTAACCCTAGCACTTCCTACGAGCAGTACTTC.